A single TCR beta chain is shown here with its context. Its antigen is still unknown. Within one base of it there is no much larger clone, and no base qualities were kept. Libraries were constructed by the immunoSEQ multiplex PCR assay. For the multiplex PCR, a mixture combining 60 forward primers for TCR Vbeta segments and 13 reverse primers for TCR Jbeta segments was used. A multiplex PCR assay on genomic DNA amplified the CDR3 region of rearranged TCR beta genes. Amplified TCR beta libraries were sequenced as 87-base-pair reads on the Illumina HiSeq System. The authors processed their data as follows. In a later analysis, 77 million or so unique TCR beta chains were counted across the roughly 610 repertoires, and roughly 10 million of these chains were shared by at least two donors. To remove PCR and sequencing errors, raw reads were error-corrected and collapsed into unique sequences using a nearest-neighbor algorithm that merged closely related sequences. V, D and J gene segments were assigned by aligning CDR3 sequences to IMGT reference sequences. Each retained sequence needed at least a six-nucleotide match to both a V gene segment and a J gene segment. A rearrangement counted as productive if the CDR3 had no stop codons and remained in frame with V and J, and every other rearrangement counted as non-productive. CDR3 was defined by IMGT convention, running from the second conserved V-encoded cysteine to the conserved J-encoded phenylalanine. Sequences without an unambiguous match to a single V gene segment were excluded from the earlier analysis of several hundred of the donors. An earlier analysis of several hundred of the donors called V segments functional above 56.7% productive rearrangements and segregating when the between-donor standard deviation exceeded 5%. A statistical classification framework was built to diagnose cytomegalovirus status from the catalog of TCR beta chain sequences. A later analysis assigned V and J genes by comparing TCR nucleotide sequences with IMGT/GENE-DB human TR gene sequences. Using the TCRdist pipeline, a later analysis assigned CDR3 sequences along with most-parsimonious VDJ recombination scenarios. In a later analysis, each TCR beta chain was defined by its CDR3 amino acid sequence together with its V-gene family, and reads lacking a unique V-gene family were excluded. In a later analysis, 550 to 650 highly shared, low-generation-probability nucleotide sequences were removed to address suspected cross-contamination and a sequencing artifact. A later analysis calculated a clonal expansion index for each public chain from normalized within-repertoire ranks of inferred template counts. In a later analysis, generation probabilities were computed using a VDJ recombination model fitted to out-of-frame rearrangements, and the results were checked against IGoR. In a later analysis, TCR-TCR, TCR-HLA and TCR-CMV co-occurrence was scored with hypergeometric tests, and a repertoire-size bias correction was applied to TCR pairs. False discovery rates were estimated in a later analysis by permuting HLA or CMV assignments 20 times. In a later analysis, co-occurring TCRs were grouped using DBSCAN, with TCRdist sequence similarity added in when clustering inside HLA-allele-positive subsets. For co-occurrence clustering, repertoires with fewer than 30,000 or more than 120,000 public chains were excluded, along with a handful of repertoires with anomalous nucleotide sharing. TCRdb re-hosts the immuneACCESS table, in-frame sequences only. Its copies lack some clones; in the studies checked, an unresolved V gene accounts for under half of them, and the cause for the rest is not known. The V and J calls and clone size were taken over from that table, and D and trimming were inferred from the DNA. The sample table lists about 150,000 clones, over 75% of them with a count of one. The ten largest clones represent more than 4.5% of the sample.

This sample was taken from a study of cytomegalovirus exposure and HLA in healthy donors (dated by TCRdb to 2015 to 2018). For the wider study: In an earlier analysis of some 610 of the donors, roughly 300 Gb of sequence data and 90 million to 120 million unique TCR beta sequences from some 170 million T cells were reported. To predict cytomegalovirus infection status, the study brought together high-throughput TCR immunosequencing, statistical association of individual TCRs with disease status, and machine learning. Rather than drawing on any new phenotypic data, the later analysis identified candidate immune exposures from TCR beta sequences and the way those sequences occurred across donors. Using immunosequencing, the study profiled T cell repertoires from around 680 subjects and related those repertoires to cytomegalovirus serostatus. Donor age, sex, ethnicity and CMV serostatus were collected together with the repertoire data. An earlier analysis of 500 to 650 of the donors applied high-throughput TCR beta sequencing to assess whether each TCR beta V gene segment acted as functional or pseudogenic. The number of donors typed differed by locus, with 629-630 for A, B, C, DRB1 and DQB1, more than 500 for DQA1, 600 to 610 for DPA1, and about 450 for DPB1. An early release that covered more than 550 HLA-typed donors contained approximately 300 gigabases of sequencing data and about 93 million unique TCR sequences. A later analysis re-examined previously published TCR beta repertoires from more than 650 donors and added high-resolution HLA genotyping to investigate patterns of TCR occurrence. Genome-wide SNP genotypes for about three fifths of the 666 donors were used in a later genetic analysis, which treated that subset as a discovery cohort. Class I and class II HLA loci were covered by the typing at four-digit resolution. The study aimed to test whether signatures of past pathogen exposure could be identified by cataloging public T cell receptors. The genetic ancestry cluster associated with self-reported Caucasian donors included over 65% of the roughly 360 genotyped donors. Four or five DR-DQ haplotypes were handled as single units for association and clustering because linkage in the cohort was strong. A separate validation cohort of roughly 130 different subjects was used in addition to the roughly 700-subject first cohort. On average, approximately 250,000 unique TCR beta nucleotide sequences were sequenced per donor among a few hundred genotyped donors of the cohort, with roughly 19% of those sequences being non-productive. All discovery cohort repertoires had been generated on a single sequencing platform. Here is what the overall study found, with its caveats: In both the original and validation cohorts, the classifier was reported to diagnose cytomegalovirus status with high specificity and sensitivity. In a later genetic analysis, fewer N-insertions in productive TCRs were reported among donors in an Asian-associated ancestry cluster than the roughly 670-donor mean. According to a later analysis, parvovirus B19, influenza, CMV and Epstein-Barr virus appeared linked to several top co-occurrence clusters. Because HLA typing was unavailable for some donors at each locus, only the typed subset was used in association tests. The authors suggested that the approach could potentially be generalized to other disease states and immunological phenotypes. When HLA alleles, especially DR and DQ, strongly co-occurred, TCR associations were difficult to assign to individual alleles. Correlated functional status among segregating V segments might be attributable to linkage disequilibrium, but an unknown experimental factor could not be ruled out. An association between a missense DCLRE1C variant and V-gene and J-gene trimming of TCR beta chains was found in a later genetic analysis and replicated in an independent cohort. In vitro tests confirmed that a few of the cytomegalovirus-associated TCR beta chains recognize cytomegalovirus antigens. In an earlier analysis of 450 to 750 of the donors, most TCR beta V segments appeared in productive rearrangements about 87% or about 30% of the time, broadly matching IMGT annotations. At a false discovery rate of 0.05, a later analysis linked around 15,000 TCR beta sequences to specific HLA alleles. Because counts were too low, approximately 18 rarely observed V segments, including chromosome 9 orphons, were excluded from the earlier analysis of 587 of the donors. A total of fewer than 200 TCR beta chains were listed by the study as associated with cytomegalovirus. A cluster of highly shared sequence variants was judged likely to represent a technical artifact of the sequencing pipeline. Only TCR beta chains were sequenced in this cohort, and the absence of alpha or paired-chain data limited detectable features. According to a later analysis, TCR association rates differed among HLA loci, with DRB1 alleles showing the most associated TCRs and HLA-C alleles showing the fewest. Most CMV-associated TCR beta chains appeared to be HLA-restricted in a later analysis, and the HLA associations seemed to be driven largely by CMV exposure. Most TCR sequences were seen in very few donors, while some public TCRs were found in many individuals. Immune exposure information for the cohort was limited to CMV serostatus. A further reported finding was that TCR beta sequences accurately predicted the HLA-A and HLA-B alleles for most subjects in the first cohort. Because the 87-base-pair reads could not distinguish some IMGT-functional V segments, including TRBV6-2 and TRBV6-3, those segments were excluded. Compared with equally common non-associated chains, HLA-associated TCR beta chains in a later analysis were more clonally expanded and had lower generation probabilities. Presence/absence analyses assumed roughly uniform sequencing depth across donors, an assumption that may not hold.

As encoded in the germline V gene, CDR1 is SGHRS while CDR2 is YFSETQ. The CDR3 measures 13 amino acids from cysteine to phenylalanine. The entry retains the CDR3 DNA only, 39 bases that are in frame from base 1. Trimming costs V 4 bases and J 6 bases, and their ends lie 13 bases apart. The cohort comprised 670 or so healthy bone marrow donors. At the time of sampling, every cohort member was nominally healthy, though immune exposures that went unrecorded were likely present. Of the roughly 700 cohort members, about 290 had a positive CMV serostatus and approximately 370 had a negative one, while no CMV serostatus was recorded for the donor. A peripheral blood sample was provided by each donor, and peripheral blood mononuclear cells were used for TCR beta sequencing. Genomic DNA extraction from the blood cell samples was performed with the Qiagen DNeasy Blood Extraction Kit.

The receptor was isolated from a man aged 25-45 years in good health. Source material: PBMCs. The rearranged chain carries TRBV5-1 and TRBJ1-2; matching of 5 bases hints at TRBD1 as the D gene. The sequenced DNA: TGCGCCAGCAGCGAAGGGGTTGGAGATGGCTACACCTTC. Its product reads: CASSEGVGDGYTF.